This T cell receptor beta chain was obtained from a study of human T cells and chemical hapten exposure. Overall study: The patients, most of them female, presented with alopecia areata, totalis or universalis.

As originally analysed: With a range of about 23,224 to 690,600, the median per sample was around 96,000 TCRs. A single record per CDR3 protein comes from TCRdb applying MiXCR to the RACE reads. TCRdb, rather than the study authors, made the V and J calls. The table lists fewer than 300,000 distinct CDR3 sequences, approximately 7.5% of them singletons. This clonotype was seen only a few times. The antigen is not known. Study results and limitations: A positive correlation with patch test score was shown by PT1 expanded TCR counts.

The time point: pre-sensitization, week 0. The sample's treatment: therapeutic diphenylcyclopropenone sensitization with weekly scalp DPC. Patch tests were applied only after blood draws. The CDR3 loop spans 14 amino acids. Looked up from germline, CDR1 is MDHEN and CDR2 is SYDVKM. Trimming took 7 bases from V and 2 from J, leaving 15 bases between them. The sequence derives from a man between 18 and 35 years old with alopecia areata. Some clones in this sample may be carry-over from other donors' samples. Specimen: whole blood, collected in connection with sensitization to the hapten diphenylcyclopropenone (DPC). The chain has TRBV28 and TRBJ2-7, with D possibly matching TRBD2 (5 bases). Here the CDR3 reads CASNIAKPTYEQYF. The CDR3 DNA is TGTGCCAGCAATATAGCGAAACCCACCTACGAGCAGTACTTC.